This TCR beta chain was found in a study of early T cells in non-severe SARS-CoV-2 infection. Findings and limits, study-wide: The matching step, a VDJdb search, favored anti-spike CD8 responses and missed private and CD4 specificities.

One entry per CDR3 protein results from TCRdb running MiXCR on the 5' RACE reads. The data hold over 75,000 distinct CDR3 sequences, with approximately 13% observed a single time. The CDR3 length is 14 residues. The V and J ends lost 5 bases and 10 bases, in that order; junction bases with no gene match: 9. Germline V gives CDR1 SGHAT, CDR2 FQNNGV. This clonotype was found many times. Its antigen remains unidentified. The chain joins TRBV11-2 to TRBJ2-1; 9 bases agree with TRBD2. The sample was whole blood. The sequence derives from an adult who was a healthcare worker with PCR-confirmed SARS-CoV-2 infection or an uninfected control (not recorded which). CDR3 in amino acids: CASSTQRGLAEQFF. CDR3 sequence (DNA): TGTGCCAGCAGCACTCAAAGGGGACTAGCCGAGCAGTTCTTC.